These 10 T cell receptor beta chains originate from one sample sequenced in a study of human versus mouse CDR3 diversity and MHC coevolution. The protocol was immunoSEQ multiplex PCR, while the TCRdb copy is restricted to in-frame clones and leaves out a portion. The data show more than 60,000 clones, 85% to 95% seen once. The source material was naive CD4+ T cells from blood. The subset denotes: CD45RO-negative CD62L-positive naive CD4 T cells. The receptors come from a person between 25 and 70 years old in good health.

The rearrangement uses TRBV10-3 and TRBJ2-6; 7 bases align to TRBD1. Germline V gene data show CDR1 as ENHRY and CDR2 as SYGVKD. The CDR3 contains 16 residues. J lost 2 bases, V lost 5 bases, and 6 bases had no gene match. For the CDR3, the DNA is TGTGCCATCAGTCCGAATACAGGGGCTGGGGCCAACGTCCTGACTTTC. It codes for CAISPNTGAGANVLTF.

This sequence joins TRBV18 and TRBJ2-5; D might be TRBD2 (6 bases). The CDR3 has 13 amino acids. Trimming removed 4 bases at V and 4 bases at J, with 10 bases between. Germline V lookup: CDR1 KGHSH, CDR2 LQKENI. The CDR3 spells CASSRRGLETQYF. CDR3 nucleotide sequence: TGTGCCAGCTCACGCCGGGGGTTAGAGACCCAGTACTTC.

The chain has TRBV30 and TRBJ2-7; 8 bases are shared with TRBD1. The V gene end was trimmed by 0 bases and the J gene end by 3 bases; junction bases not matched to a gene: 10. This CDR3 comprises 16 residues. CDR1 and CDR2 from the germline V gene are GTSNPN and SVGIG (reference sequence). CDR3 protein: CAWSVSRTGWVYEQYF. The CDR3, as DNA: TGTGCCTGGAGTGTCTCCAGGACAGGGTGGGTCTACGAGCAGTACTTC. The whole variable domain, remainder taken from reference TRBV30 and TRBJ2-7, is SQTIHQWPATLVQPVGSPLSLECTVEGTSNPNLYWYRQAAGRGLQLLFYSVGIGQISSEVPQNLSASRPQDRQFILSSKKLLLSDSGFYLCAWSVSRTGWVYEQYFGPGTRLTVT.

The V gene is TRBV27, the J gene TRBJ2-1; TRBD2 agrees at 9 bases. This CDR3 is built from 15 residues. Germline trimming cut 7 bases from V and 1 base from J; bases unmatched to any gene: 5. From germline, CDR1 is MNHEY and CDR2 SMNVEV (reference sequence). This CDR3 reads CASIRTSGSYNEQFF. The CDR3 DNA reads TGTGCCAGCATTCGCACTAGCGGGTCCTACAATGAGCAGTTCTTC.

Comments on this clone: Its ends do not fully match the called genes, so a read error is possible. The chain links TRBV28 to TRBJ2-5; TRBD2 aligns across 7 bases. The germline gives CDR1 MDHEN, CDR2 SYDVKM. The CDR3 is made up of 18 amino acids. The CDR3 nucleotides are TGTGCCAGCAGTTTACAAGGACTAGTGTTTTCGTGGCAAGAGACCCGGTACTTC. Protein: CASSLQGLVFSWQETRYF.

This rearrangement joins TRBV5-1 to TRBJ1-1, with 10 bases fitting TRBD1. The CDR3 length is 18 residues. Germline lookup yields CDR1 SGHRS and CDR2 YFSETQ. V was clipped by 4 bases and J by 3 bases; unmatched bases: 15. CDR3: CASSRQGAGLFGDTEAFF. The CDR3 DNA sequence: TGCGCCAGCAGCCGACAGGGGGCAGGCCTCTTCGGGGACACTGAAGCTTTCTTT.

CDR3 sequence (DNA): TGTGCCAGCAGTTACTCGAGCGCCCACGAGCAGTACTTC. This encodes CASSYSSAHEQYF. This sequence joins TRBV6-6 and TRBJ2-7; D unresolved. V was clipped by 0 bases and J by 5 bases, with 8 bases between them. Germline V CDR1 and CDR2: MNHNY, SVGAGI (reference sequence). The CDR3 length is 13 residues.

The CDR3 DNA sequence: TGTGCCAGCAGACGGGTGGGGGACAGGGGCTACGAGCAGTACTTC. Translating gives CASRRVGDRGYEQYF. The chain recombines TRBV11-2 with TRBJ2-7; 10 bases match TRBD1. The CDR3 has 15 amino acids. Losses at the gene ends were 6 bases for V and 3 bases for J; bases not matched to a gene: 8. Germline assignment: CDR1 SGHAT and CDR2 FQNNGV.

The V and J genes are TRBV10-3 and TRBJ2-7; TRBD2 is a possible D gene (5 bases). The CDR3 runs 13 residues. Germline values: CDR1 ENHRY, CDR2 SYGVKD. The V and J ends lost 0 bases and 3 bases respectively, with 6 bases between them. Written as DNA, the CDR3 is TGTGCCATCAGTGAGTCCGGGGTCTACGAGCAGTACTTC. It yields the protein CAISESGVYEQYF.

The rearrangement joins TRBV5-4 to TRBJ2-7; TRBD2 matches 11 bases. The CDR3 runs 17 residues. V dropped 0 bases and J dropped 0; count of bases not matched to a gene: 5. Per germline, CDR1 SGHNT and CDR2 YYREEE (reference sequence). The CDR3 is CASSLGMGLAASYEQYF. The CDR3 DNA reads TGTGCCAGCAGCTTGGGTATGGGACTAGCGGCCTCCTACGAGCAGTACTTC.